Shown below are 9 T cell receptor beta chains from a single sample sequenced in a study of T cell changes during pregnancy in multiple sclerosis. Only in-frame clones appear in the TCRdb table, and some are missing; sequencing was by immunoSEQ multiplex PCR. This repertoire shows about 110,000 clones, approximately 90% found once; its top ten account for about 1.5%. This sample comprised peripheral blood, obtained in the third trimester of pregnancy. These receptors were obtained from a female donor with multiple sclerosis, enrolled in a pregnancy study.

The CDR3 region has the DNA TGTGCCAGCGGGCTTGATCATTCACCCCTCCACTTT. It encodes CASGLDHSPLHF. This rearrangement joins TRBV5-6 to TRBJ1-6, with D unresolved. The V gene lost 7 bases and the J gene lost 8 bases, with 10 bases spanning the gap. The germline V gene has CDR1 SGHDT and CDR2 YYEEEE. This CDR3 comprises 12 residues.

The V gene is TRBV5-1, the J gene TRBJ1-2; D is perhaps TRBD1 (5 bases). V lost 0 bases to trimming and J lost 0 bases, with 6 bases between them. Germline V lookup: CDR1 SGHRS, CDR2 YFSETQ. The CDR3 has 14 residues. The CDR3 is CASSLGQSNYGYTF. The CDR3 DNA reads TGCGCCAGCAGCTTGGGACAGTCTAACTATGGCTACACCTTC. The whole variable domain, filled in from reference TRBV5-1 and TRBJ1-2, reads KAGVTQTPRYLIKTRGQQVTLSCSPISGHRSVSWYQQTPGQGLQFLFEYFSETQRNKGNFPGRFSGRQFSNSRSEMNVSTLELGDSALYLCASSLGQSNYGYTFGSGTRLTVV.

The rearrangement uses TRBV6-5 and TRBJ2-1, with 7 bases lining up with TRBD2. This CDR3 spans 14 amino acids. V lost 2 bases and J lost 5; bases outside the gene matches: 3. Germline CDR1 MNHEY, CDR2 SVGAGI. The CDR3 reads CASSYGLADNEQFF. The CDR3, as DNA: TGTGCCAGCAGTTACGGCCTAGCGGACAATGAGCAGTTCTTC.

The chain employs TRBV5-4 and TRBJ2-7; perhaps TRBD2 as D (6 bases). Trimming took off 5 bases at V and 0 bases at J, with 18 bases between the two ends. The germline CDR1 and CDR2 sequences are SGHNT and YYREEE (reference sequence). The CDR3 is made up of 16 amino acids. The DNA of the CDR3 is TGTGCCAGCAGTCCCGGGACTCAACTCAACTCCTACGAGCAGTACTTC. It is translated as CASSPGTQLNSYEQYF.

V usage is TRBV2 and J usage is TRBJ2-6; D unclear. CDR3 size: 15 residues. Germline V gives CDR1 SNHLY, CDR2 FYNNEI. V lost 6 bases, J lost 0 bases, and 9 bases lay in between. CDR3 sequence (DNA): TGTGCCAGCAGCCTACAGCTCTCTGGGGCCAACGTCCTGACTTTC. Translation: CASSLQLSGANVLTF.

The rearrangement uses TRBV25-1 and TRBJ2-5; 13 bases map to TRBD2. CDR1 is MGHDK and CDR2 is SYGVNS in the germline V gene. The CDR3 has 15 amino acids. V lost 6 bases and J lost 5; bases outside the gene matches: 6. The CDR3 is CASSQGLAGVETQYF. The CDR3 DNA reads TGTGCCAGCAGCCAAGGACTAGCGGGGGTGGAGACCCAGTACTTC.

Concerning this clone itself: Other nucleotide sequences in the sample specify the same CDR3. DNA of the CDR3: TGTGCCAGCAGCGTAGTCGGGGGTTATGGCTACACCTTC. Translation: CASSVVGGYGYTF. V is TRBV9 and J is TRBJ1-2; possible D gene TRBD1, 5 bases. CDR1 is SGDLS, CDR2 YYNGEE, per germline. The CDR3 loop spans 13 amino acids. The germline V and J ends were trimmed by 0 bases and 5 bases, with 8 bases remaining between them.

The rearrangement uses TRBV18 and TRBJ2-7; 8 bases map to TRBD2. CDR3 size: 14 residues. Looked up from germline, CDR1 is KGHSH and CDR2 is LQKENI. The junction had 7 bases not matched to a gene; V was cut back by 6 bases and J by 3 bases. This chain's CDR3 is CASSSGGAHYEQYF. In DNA form, the CDR3 reads TGTGCCAGCTCCTCCGGGGGGGCTCACTACGAGCAGTACTTC.

This clone was observed a single time. The chain has TRBV6-6 and TRBJ2-2; 10 positions match TRBD1. Germline V gene lookup returns CDR1 MNHNY and CDR2 SVGAGI (reference sequence). CDR3 length: 16 amino acids. Trimming took 2 bases from V and 3 from J; bases not matched to a gene: 3. The CDR3 sequence: CASSYDGTGDTGELFF. CDR3 in DNA: TGTGCCAGCAGTTACGATGGGACAGGGGACACCGGGGAGCTGTTTTTT.